Below are 17 T cell receptor beta chains sequenced from a single sample in a study of cytomegalovirus exposure and HLA in healthy donors. PCR amplification relied on 60 Vbeta primers (plus 13 Jbeta primers). Repertoires were generated with immunoSEQ multiplex PCR, while TCRdb's copy carries only in-frame clones and drops some. In the table there are about 160,000 clones, 70% to 85% of which are singletons. The specimen was PBMCs. These receptor sequences come from a man aged 45 to 65 in good health and CMV-seropositive.

The genes are TRBV7-9 and TRBJ2-1, with 12 bases lining up with TRBD2. The junction had 10 bases not matched to a gene; V was cut back by 5 bases and J by 14 bases. The CDR3 consists of 14 residues. Looked up from germline, CDR1 is SEHNR and CDR2 is FQNEAQ (reference sequence). CDR3 sequence (DNA): TGTGCCAGCAGCCCGTTGACTAGCGGGAGACAAGAGTTCTTC. Translated, it gives CASSPLTSGRQEFF.

The chain uses TRBV5-1 and TRBJ1-2; TRBD1 aligns across 8 bases. V dropped 3 bases and J dropped 1; count of bases not matched to a gene: 8. Germline V gene sequence: CDR1 SGHRS, CDR2 YFSETQ. The CDR3 has 16 residues. The CDR3 loop is CASSSGQGRGNYGYTF. CDR3 sequence (DNA): TGCGCCAGCAGCTCCGGACAGGGACGGGGTAACTATGGCTACACCTTC.

The chain carries TRBV5-1 and TRBJ1-4; D is uncertain. Per the germline V gene, CDR1 is SGHRS and CDR2 is YFSETQ. V was trimmed by 4 bases and J by 8 bases, leaving 12 bases between them. The CDR3 totals 13 residues. CDR3 protein: CASSTLPGEKLFF. DNA of the CDR3: TGCGCCAGCAGCACACTACCGGGAGAAAAACTGTTTTTT.

This clone was seen only once. The chain has TRBV11-3 and TRBJ2-7; a possible D gene is TRBD2 (6 bases). Germline CDR1 reads SGHNT; CDR2 reads YENEEA. The CDR3 has 14 residues. CDR3 residues: CASSLGGEADSIHV. In DNA, the CDR3 is TGTGCCAGCAGCTTAGGTGGGGAGGCGGACTCGATTCACGTC.

V is TRBV18 and J is TRBJ1-1; 10 nucleotides line up with TRBD1. After removal of 5 bases from V and 5 bases from J, the junction contained 8 bases not matched to a gene. Germline-derived CDR1 and CDR2 are KGHSH and LQKENI. This CDR3 contains 15 residues. Written as DNA, the CDR3 is TGTGCCAGCTCAGGTTCTTGGACAGGGGGGACTGAAGCTTTCTTT. It is translated as CASSGSWTGGTEAFF.

The chain recombines TRBV2 with TRBJ2-1; 11 bases align to TRBD1. The CDR3 is 20 amino acids. J gave up 8 bases and V 3 bases, and 21 bases lay outside the gene matches. From germline, CDR1 is SNHLY and CDR2 FYNNEI. The CDR3, as DNA: TGTGCCAGCAGTGAGTGGTCGGGACAGGGGGACGGGGTTGTTGGGGATGAGCAGTTCTTC. Encoded protein: CASSEWSGQGDGVVGDEQFF.

The rearrangement uses TRBV14 and TRBJ2-7; TRBD1 agrees at 9 bases. The germline CDR1 and CDR2 sequences are SGHDN and FVKESK. The CDR3 has 19 amino acids. V shed 4 bases and J 4 bases; nucleotides not matched to a gene: 20. The DNA for the CDR3 is TGTGCCAGCAGCCTACCGGGACAGGGCGATCTAGCGAGGATGTACGAGCAGTACTTC. Its translation: CASSLPGQGDLARMYEQYF.

This rearrangement joins TRBV29-1 to TRBJ2-5, with D possibly TRBD2 on 6 matching bases. The CDR3 covers 13 residues. Trimming took off 3 bases at V and 3 bases at J, with 11 bases between the two ends. The germline V gene encodes CDR1 SQVTM and CDR2 ANQGSEA. The CDR3, as DNA: TGCAGCGTTGAGGTGGCGGGAAAAGAGACCCAGTACTTC. It encodes CSVEVAGKETQYF. The variable domain in full, completed from reference TRBV29-1 and TRBJ2-5, reads SAVISQKPSRDICQRGTSLTIQCQVDSQVTMMFWYRQQPGQSLTLIATANQGSEATYESGFVIDKFPISRPNLTFSTLTVSNMSPEDSSIYLCSVEVAGKETQYFGPGTRLLVL.

In this sample, this clone turned up a few times. The chain carries TRBV6-4 and TRBJ2-5; no definite D call. The J call is doubtful: the DNA matches TRBJ2-7 better. This CDR3 has 13 amino acids. Germline CDR1 reads MRHNA; CDR2 reads SNTAGT. Here the CDR3 reads CASRAGGDYEQYF. DNA for the CDR3: TGTGCCAGCAGGGCAGGCGGAGACTACGAGCAGTACTTC.

The chain uses TRBV9 and TRBJ2-7; D is possibly TRBD1 (6 bases). V lost 0 bases and J 9 bases, leaving 19 bases between the germline ends. Looked up from germline, CDR1 is SGDLS and CDR2 is YYNGEE. The CDR3 totals 15 residues. CDR3 residues: CASSVEGTPTARQYF. The CDR3 nucleotides read TGTGCCAGCAGCGTAGAAGGGACACCGACAGCGAGGCAGTACTTC.

J is TRBJ2-5 and V is TRBV5-1; 7 nucleotides align to TRBD1. The CDR3 has 14 amino acids. Losses at the gene ends were 4 bases for V and 1 base for J; bases not matched to a gene: 4. The germline gives CDR1 SGHRS, CDR2 YFSETQ. CDR3 residues: CASSQGTAQETQYF. Here the CDR3 DNA reads TGCGCCAGCAGCCAGGGGACAGCCCAAGAGACCCAGTACTTC.

V is TRBV11-2 and J is TRBJ2-4; TRBD2 matches at 13 bases. This CDR3 spans 18 amino acids. With V trimmed by 3 bases and J by 0 bases, 5 bases remained unmatched. The germline CDR1 and CDR2 sequences are SGHAT and FQNNGV. CDR3 bases: TGTGCCAGCAGCTTCCTAACTAGCGGGAGGGTAGCCAAAAACATTCAGTACTTC. It yields the protein CASSFLTSGRVAKNIQYF.

This sequence joins TRBV19 and TRBJ2-2; maybe TRBD1 (5 bases). This CDR3 spans 16 amino acids. Germline CDR1 and CDR2: LNHDA and SQIVND (reference sequence). V was pared by 5 bases and J by 0 bases, with 13 bases between. The chain's CDR3 is CASSAATATNTGELFF. In DNA, the CDR3 is TGTGCCAGTAGTGCGGCGACAGCTACGAACACCGGGGAGCTGTTTTTT. The variable domain in full, with the rest retrieved from reference TRBV19 and TRBJ2-2, is DGGITQSPKYLFRKEGQNVTLSCEQNLNHDAMYWYRQDPGQGLRLIYYSQIVNDFQKGDIAEGYSVSREKKESFPLTVTSAQKNPTAFYLCASSAATATNTGELFFGEGSRLTVL.

The gene calls are TRBV4-2 and TRBJ1-4; 10 nucleotides match TRBD1. V was pared by 4 bases and J by 3 bases, with 5 bases of the junction left unmatched. This CDR3 contains 16 residues. Germline V gene lookup returns CDR1 LGHNA and CDR2 YNFKEQ. The CDR3 nucleotides read TGTGCCAGCAGCCTCGACAGGGGGCAGTCTAATGAAAAACTGTTTTTT. Protein product: CASSLDRGQSNEKLFF.

The genes are TRBV9 and TRBJ2-5; TRBD2 matches at 11 bases. The CDR3 is 16 residues long. The junction had 2 bases not matched to a gene; V was cut back by 0 bases and J by 1 base. CDR1 SGDLS and CDR2 YYNGEE come from the germline V gene. The CDR3 spells CASSVGLAGFQETQYF. DNA of the CDR3: TGTGCCAGCAGCGTAGGACTAGCGGGATTCCAAGAGACCCAGTACTTC.

As DNA, the CDR3 is TGTGCCACCAGCAAGAGTCTCCACGAGCAGTACTTC. Encoded protein: CATSKSLHEQYF. The chain employs TRBV15 and TRBJ2-7; D gene ambiguous. This CDR3 contains 12 residues. Trimming shortened V by 4 bases and J by 5 bases, and 9 bases separated the two germline ends. Germline lookup yields CDR1 LNHNV and CDR2 YYDKDF (reference sequence).

This chain connects TRBV2 to TRBJ2-7; D is possibly TRBD2 (6 bases). The CDR3 covers 16 residues. V shed 2 bases and J shed 0 bases, with 14 bases lying between them. Germline V gene data show CDR1 as SNHLY and CDR2 as FYNNEI. The CDR3 nucleotides are TGTGCCAGCAGTGAATTGGGCGGGAAAAGCTCCTACGAGCAGTACGTC. Its translation: CASSELGGKSSYEQYV.